This passage covers 25 T cell receptor beta chains from one sample sequenced in a study of shared clonotypes between healthy human individuals. The repertoire was sequenced with immunoSEQ multiplex PCR; TCRdb's copy has only in-frame clones and lacks some. The sample lists fewer than 2.5 million clones, over 85% seen once, with 0.36% in the top ten. The sample taken for sequencing was naive CD4+ T cells from PBMCs. The sample's subset: CD45RA+ positively selected. These receptors were taken from a young man in good health. Some clones in this sample may be carry-over from other donors' samples.

As DNA, the CDR3 is TGTGCCAGCAGGGGGGTCGGCGGGAGGGTAGGCACCGGGGAGCTGTTTTTT. It yields the protein CASRGVGGRVGTGELFF. This chain links TRBV2 with TRBJ2-2, with 9 nucleotides matching TRBD2. The CDR3 sequence is 17 residues long. The germline V gene has CDR1 SNHLY and CDR2 FYNNEI. The J segment lost 4 bases and the V segment lost 6 bases, leaving 12 bases of the junction unmatched.

This clone was seen once. CDR3 coding DNA: TGTGCCAGCAGCCTTAGCGGGAGGGCCCCCTACAATGAGCAGTTCTTC. It codes for CASSLSGRAPYNEQFF. V gene TRBV9 combines with J gene TRBJ2-1; the match to TRBD2 covers 11 bases. V lost 4 bases, J lost 2 bases, and 5 bases stayed unmatched. The length of the CDR3 is 16 residues. Per germline, CDR1 SGDLS and CDR2 YYNGEE.

The gene calls are TRBV7-3 and TRBJ2-2; 9 bases line up with TRBD1. The V and J ends lost 1 base and 5 bases, in that order; junction bases with no gene match: 5. CDR1 and CDR2 from the germline V gene are SGHTA and FQGTGA. The CDR3 has 16 amino acids. The CDR3 reads CASSLIAGQGTGELFF. CDR3 nucleotides: TGTGCCAGCAGCTTAATCGCGGGACAGGGTACCGGGGAGCTGTTTTTT.

On this clone itself: The same CDR3 is also encoded by other DNA sequences in this sample. This sequence joins TRBV5-1 and TRBJ2-5; TRBD2 matches at 7 bases. Per the germline V gene, CDR1 is SGHRS and CDR2 is YFSETQ. V trimming: 2 bases; J trimming: 5 bases; junction bases outside the gene matches: 3. The CDR3 loop spans 13 amino acids. CDR3: CASSFGGGETQYF. CDR3 nucleotide sequence: TGCGCCAGCAGCTTCGGGGGAGGGGAGACCCAGTACTTC.

The gene calls are TRBV5-1 and TRBJ1-5, with D perhaps matching TRBD1 (5 bases). V shed 4 bases and J shed 1 base, with 12 bases lying between them. The germline gives CDR1 SGHRS, CDR2 YFSETQ. The CDR3 has 15 residues. The CDR3 sequence is CASSPDGTSNQPQHF. CDR3 bases: TGCGCCAGCAGCCCGGACGGGACCAGCAATCAGCCCCAGCATTTT.

V and J are TRBV9 and TRBJ1-6, with D possibly matching TRBD1 (6 bases). This CDR3 has 15 amino acids. CDR1 and CDR2 (germline): SGDLS, YYNGEE. The V gene lost 6 bases and the J gene lost 5 bases, with 15 bases spanning the gap. As DNA, the CDR3 is TGTGCCAGCACAAACAGGGTCGGAAATAATTCACCCCTCCACTTT. It specifies CASTNRVGNNSPLHF.

The chain is built from TRBV28 and TRBJ1-5; 8 bases are shared with TRBD1. Germline values: CDR1 MDHEN, CDR2 SYDVKM. This CDR3 has 14 residues. J lost 6 bases, V lost 5 bases, and 6 bases had no gene match. The CDR3 bases are TGTGCCAGCAGTCTTCGGACAGGGTTTCAGCCCCAGCATTTT. This sequence encodes CASSLRTGFQPQHF.

The chain couples TRBV7-9 to TRBJ1-1; D unresolved. Between the trimmed V and J ends, which lost 5 bases and 5 bases, there was a span of 18 bases. CDR3 length equals 15 residues. The V gene's germline CDR1 is SEHNR and CDR2 FQNEAQ (reference sequence). CDR3 in amino acids: CASSTGSLGLTEAFF. The CDR3 coding sequence is TGTGCCAGCAGCACGGGGTCCCTAGGGTTGACTGAAGCTTTCTTT.

The rearrangement uses TRBV28 and TRBJ2-5; 12 nucleotides match TRBD2. With 5 bases clipped from V and 6 bases from J, the junction kept 13 bases outside the gene matches. Germline-derived CDR1 and CDR2 are MDHEN and SYDVKM. The CDR3 covers 17 residues. This CDR3 is CASSPRRTSGEGKTQYF. For the CDR3, the DNA is TGTGCCAGCAGTCCCAGAAGGACTAGCGGGGAAGGGAAGACCCAGTACTTC.

The chain recombines TRBV5-1 with TRBJ1-1; no clear D. The CDR3 runs to 15 residues. The V end lost 0 bases, the J end lost 5 bases, and 14 bases lay between the germline ends. CDR1 and CDR2 from the germline V gene are SGHRS and YFSETQ. CDR3 bases: TGCGCCAGCAGCTTGGGTGCCCCTGGGAGGACTGAAGCTTTCTTT. This translates into CASSLGAPGRTEAFF.

The CDR3 spells CASSFFPGQFTEAFF. In DNA, the CDR3 is TGCGCCAGCAGCTTCTTCCCGGGGCAGTTCACTGAAGCTTTCTTT. The chain recombines TRBV5-1 with TRBJ1-1; tentatively, D is TRBD1 (5 bases). This CDR3 is built from 15 residues. CDR1 is SGHRS and CDR2 is YFSETQ in the germline V gene. Trimming left V 2 bases short and J 4 bases short, with 15 bases between.

About this clone itself: The same CDR3 also results from other DNA sequences found in this sample. The chain links TRBV11-2 to TRBJ2-7; 9 bases align to TRBD2. The CDR3 has 15 residues. CDR1 SGHAT and CDR2 FQNNGV come from the germline V gene. V lost 3 bases and J lost 2; bases outside the gene matches: 5. In DNA form, the CDR3 reads TGTGCCAGCAGCTTGGGAGCGGGAGGACCCTACGAGCAGTACTTC. As protein: CASSLGAGGPYEQYF.

On this clone itself: In the same sample, other DNA sequences code for this CDR3. The CDR3 nucleotides are TGCGCCAGCAGCTTGGGCACCCTCTCCTACAATGAGCAGTTCTTC. It specifies CASSLGTLSYNEQFF. V and J are TRBV5-1 and TRBJ2-1; D is unclear. Trimming took off 0 bases at V and 0 bases at J, with 7 bases between the two ends. Germline CDR1 reads SGHRS; CDR2 reads YFSETQ. This CDR3 is built from 15 residues.

The CDR3 loop reads CASSLERSASEAFF. For the CDR3, the DNA is TGTGCCAGCAGCTTGGAAAGGTCCGCCAGTGAAGCTTTCTTT. The rearrangement links TRBV5-4 to TRBJ1-1; no clear D. Trimming cost V 0 bases and J 7 bases, with 13 bases left between them. The germline V gene has CDR1 SGHNT and CDR2 YYREEE (reference sequence). This CDR3 contains 14 residues.

The gene calls are TRBV18 and TRBJ2-7, with D perhaps matching TRBD1 (5 bases). CDR3 length equals 13 residues. The V end was cut by 5 bases, the J end by 2 bases, with 10 bases between. Germline CDR1 KGHSH, CDR2 LQKENI. CDR3 nucleotides: TGTGCCAGCTCAATAACAGGAACCTACGAGCAGTACTTC. Residues: CASSITGTYEQYF.

This chain links TRBV20-1 with TRBJ2-5, with D uncertain. The CDR3 consists of 11 residues. The germline CDR1 and CDR2 sequences are DFQATT and SNEGSKA (reference sequence). The V gene lost 7 bases and the J gene lost 2 bases, with 8 bases spanning the gap. CDR3 amino acids: CSGSIQETQYF. For the CDR3, the DNA is TGCAGTGGGTCCATACAAGAGACCCAGTACTTC.

This chain joins TRBV4-1 and TRBJ2-3; TRBD1 agrees at 10 bases. Germline loops: CDR1 MGHRA, CDR2 YSYEKL. With V trimmed by 4 bases and J by 4 bases, 17 bases remained unmatched. The CDR3 is 19 amino acids. CDR3 in DNA: TGCGCCAGCAGCCGACGAGCGGACAGGGGGTCCGGGACCCCAGATACGCAGTATTTT. This gives the protein CASSRRADRGSGTPDTQYF.

Of note for this clone: This sample also contains other DNA sequences that code for the same CDR3. This chain links TRBV28 with TRBJ2-7, with D uncertain. Germline CDR1 and CDR2: MDHEN and SYDVKM. The length of the CDR3 is 12 residues. Trimming took 3 bases from V and 3 from J, leaving 6 bases between them. CDR3 protein: CASSLRDYEQYF. The CDR3 DNA sequence: TGTGCCAGCAGTTTGAGAGACTACGAGCAGTACTTC.

V usage is TRBV7-3 and J usage is TRBJ1-3, with 7 nucleotides matching TRBD1. Germline V gene lookup returns CDR1 SGHTA and CDR2 FQGTGA. Trimming removed 1 base from V and 3 bases from J; junction bases left unmatched: 6. The CDR3 has 16 amino acids. CDR3 protein: CASSLNPPGGGNTIYF. The CDR3 DNA follows: TGTGCCAGCAGCTTAAATCCCCCAGGGGGTGGAAACACCATATATTTT.

The gene calls are TRBV2 and TRBJ2-7; TRBD2 matches at 10 bases. V lost 6 bases, J lost 6 bases, and 11 bases stayed unmatched. Germline V gene lookup returns CDR1 SNHLY and CDR2 FYNNEI. The CDR3 extends over 15 amino acids. Here the CDR3 DNA reads TGTGCCAGCAGGGAGAAAGCGGGAGGGCAGGGCGAGCAGTACTTC. It specifies CASREKAGGQGEQYF.

The chain recombines TRBV5-1 with TRBJ1-1, with 7 bases aligning to TRBD1. V was pared by 8 bases and J by 0 bases, with 7 bases of the junction left unmatched. Per the germline V gene, CDR1 is SGHRS and CDR2 is YFSETQ. The CDR3 sequence is 14 residues long. CDR3 in amino acids: CASGQEPMNTEAFF. CDR3 bases: TGCGCCAGTGGACAGGAGCCTATGAACACTGAAGCTTTCTTT.

This sequence joins TRBV18 and TRBJ2-7, with D unresolved. The germline gives CDR1 KGHSH, CDR2 LQKENI. The CDR3 totals 14 residues. V was trimmed by 3 bases and J by 2 bases, leaving 11 bases between them. In nucleotides, the CDR3 is TGTGCCAGCTCACCCCGTGTGGAGCCCTACGAGCAGTACTTC. Translating gives CASSPRVEPYEQYF. The complete variable domain, with remaining parts taken from reference TRBV18 and TRBJ2-7, reads NAGVMQNPRHLVRRRGQEARLRCSPMKGHSHVYWYRQLPEEGLKFMVYLQKENIIDESGMPKERFSAEFPKEGPSILRIQQVVRGDSAAYFCASSPRVEPYEQYFGPGTRLTVT.

CDR3 sequence (DNA): TGTGCCATCAGTACGTCCAGAGGGACAGCAAAGTCCTACGAGCAGTACTTC. This translates into CAISTSRGTAKSYEQYF. The chain has TRBV10-3 and TRBJ2-7; 7 nucleotides match TRBD1. The CDR3 sequence is 17 residues long. Germline V gives CDR1 ENHRY, CDR2 SYGVKD. V was pared by 5 bases and J by 1 base, with 14 bases of the junction left unmatched.

The chain uses TRBV5-4 and TRBJ2-7, with D hard to call. This CDR3 contains 13 residues. Trimming stripped 4 bases from V and 2 bases from J, with 10 bases between. The germline gives CDR1 SGHNT, CDR2 YYREEE (reference sequence). CDR3 in amino acids: CASSLNGPYEQYF. DNA for the CDR3: TGTGCCAGCAGCCTAAATGGACCCTACGAGCAGTACTTC.

This clone was detected once. CDR3 DNA sequence: TGTGCCAGCAGCCTTTTACCGGGACTAGCGGCCTGGGATCATGAGCAGTTCTTC. Its translation: CASSLLPGLAAWDHEQFF. The chain couples TRBV5-6 to TRBJ2-1; 11 bases agree with TRBD2. V shed 4 bases and J 8 bases; nucleotides not matched to a gene: 17. From germline, CDR1 is SGHDT and CDR2 YYEEEE. This CDR3 region has 18 residues.